The rows below give T cell receptor beta chains drawn from one sample of a study of blood T cell repertoires in COVID-19. Assay: immunoSEQ multiplex PCR; the TCRdb copy retains only in-frame clones and omits some. The sample lists 200,000 or so clones; about four fifths were seen once. Sequences were obtained from peripheral blood. Receptors originate from a woman aged 55-70 years with acute or convalescent COVID-19. Both conserved end residues are part of each CDR3. D genes are given only for firm matches. Clone size is stated in some rows and not others, as once, few, many or a class when expanded.

V: TRBV11-2
D: NA
size: NA
J: TRBJ2-5
DNA: TGTGCCAGCAGCTTAGATGGAGGCGACAGGATGACCCAGTACTTC
CDR3: CASSLDGGDRMTQYF

V: TRBV6-5
D: NA
size: NA
J: TRBJ1-1
DNA: TGTGCCAGCAGCGGACATTTGAACACTGAAGCTTTCTTT
CDR3: CASSGHLNTEAFF

V: TRBV5-1
D: NA
size: NA
J: TRBJ2-3
DNA: TGCGCCAGCAGCTCACTTACCACAGATACGCAGTATTTT
CDR3: CASSSLTTDTQYF

V: TRBV18
D: TRBD1
size: NA
J: TRBJ1-1
DNA: TGTGCCAGCTCGCCACCGCCGGGACAGGGGGCCGTATACACTGAAGCTTTCTTT
CDR3: CASSPPPGQGAVYTEAFF

V: TRBV4-3
D: TRBD2
size: NA
J: TRBJ2-5
DNA: TGCGCCAGCAGCCAAGATGTGGGGGGGGTCAAGGAGACCCAGTACTTC
CDR3: CASSQDVGGVKETQYF

V: TRBV19
D: TRBD1
size: NA
J: TRBJ2-4
DNA: TGTGCCAGTAGTACCCCGGGACAGGGGAGAGACATTCAGTACTTC
CDR3: CASSTPGQGRDIQYF

V: TRBV4-1
D: NA
size: NA
J: TRBJ2-4
DNA: TGCGCCAGCAGTCCTAAGGGACTTTCTATGGGGGACATTCAGTACTTC
CDR3: CASSPKGLSMGDIQYF

V: TRBV7-9
D: NA
size: NA
J: TRBJ2-3
DNA: TGTGCCAGCAGCTTATATGGCAGTCCGGGAGATACGCAGTATTTT
CDR3: CASSLYGSPGDTQYF

V: TRBV5-4
D: TRBD1
size: NA
J: TRBJ1-2
DNA: TGTGCCAGCAGCGTAACAGGGGAACGCTATGGCTACACCTTC
CDR3: CASSVTGERYGYTF

V: TRBV4-1
D: TRBD1
size: NA
J: TRBJ1-2
DNA: TGCGCCAGCAGCCAGGACAGGAGAAGCTATGGCTACACCTTC
CDR3: CASSQDRRSYGYTF

V: TRBV3-1/TRBV3-2
D: NA
size: NA
J: TRBJ2-5
DNA: TGTGCCAGCAGCCAAGACTACGCAGAGACCCAGTACTTC
CDR3: CASSQDYAETQYF

V: TRBV6-2/TRBV6-3
D: NA
size: NA
J: TRBJ1-5
DNA: TGTGCCAGCAGTTACTCGAGTCTTGATCAGCCCCAGCATTTT
CDR3: CASSYSSLDQPQHF

V: TRBV4-1
D: TRBD1
size: once
J: TRBJ2-3
DNA: TGCGCCAGCAGCCACACCTTTGACAGGGGATTTACAGATACGCAGTATTTT
CDR3: CASSHTFDRGFTDTQYF

V: TRBV2
D: NA
size: NA
J: TRBJ1-3
DNA: TGTGCCAGCAAACTTGACAGTTCTGGAAACACCATATATTTT
CDR3: CASKLDSSGNTIYF

V: TRBV21-1
D: NA
size: NA
J: TRBJ2-5
DNA: TGTGCCATCGAAGGTTCGATAGCGGGAGCATACCAAGAGACCCAGTACTTC
CDR3: CAIEGSIAGAYQETQYF

V: TRBV9
D: NA
size: NA
J: TRBJ2-3
DNA: TGTGCCAGCAGCGCCTCCCAGTCAAAGACAGATACGCAGTATTTT
CDR3: CASSASQSKTDTQYF

V: TRBV2
D: TRBD1
size: NA
J: TRBJ1-2
DNA: TGTGCCAGCAGTTACGACGGACAGGGTGGAGGCTACACCTTC
CDR3: CASSYDGQGGGYTF